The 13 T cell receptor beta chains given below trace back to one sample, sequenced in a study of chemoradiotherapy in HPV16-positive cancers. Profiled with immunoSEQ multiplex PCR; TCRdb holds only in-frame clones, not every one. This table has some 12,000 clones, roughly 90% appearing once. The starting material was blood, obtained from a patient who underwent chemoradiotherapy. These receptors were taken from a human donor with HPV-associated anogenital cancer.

The CDR3 sequence is CASSRLAGALETQYF. Here the CDR3 DNA reads TGTGCCAGCAGTCGACTAGCGGGGGCTTTAGAGACCCAGTACTTC. The V and J genes are TRBV6-6 and TRBJ2-5; 12 nucleotides align to TRBD2. Germline V gives CDR1 MNHNY, CDR2 SVGAGI (reference sequence). The CDR3 spans 15 residues. The V segment lost 5 bases and the J segment 4 bases; nucleotides outside the gene matches: 5.

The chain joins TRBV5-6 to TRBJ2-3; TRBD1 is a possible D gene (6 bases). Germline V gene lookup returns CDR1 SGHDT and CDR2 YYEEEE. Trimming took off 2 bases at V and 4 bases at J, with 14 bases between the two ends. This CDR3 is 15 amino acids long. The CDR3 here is CASSFRGRLADTQYF. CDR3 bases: TGTGCCAGCAGCTTCAGGGGCCGGCTAGCAGATACGCAGTATTTT.

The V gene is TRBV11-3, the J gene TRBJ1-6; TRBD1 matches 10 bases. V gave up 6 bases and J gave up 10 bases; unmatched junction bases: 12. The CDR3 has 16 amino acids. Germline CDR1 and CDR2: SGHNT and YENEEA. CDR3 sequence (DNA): TGTGCCAGCAGTCCGCTGACGGGACAGGGGTACTCACCCCTCCACTTT. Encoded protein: CASSPLTGQGYSPLHF. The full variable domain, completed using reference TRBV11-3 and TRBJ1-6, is EAGVVQSPRYKIIEKKQPVAFWCNPISGHNTLYWYLQNLGQGPELLIRYENEEAVDDSQLPKDRFSAERLKGVDSTLKIQPAELGDSAVYLCASSPLTGQGYSPLHFGNGTRLTVT.

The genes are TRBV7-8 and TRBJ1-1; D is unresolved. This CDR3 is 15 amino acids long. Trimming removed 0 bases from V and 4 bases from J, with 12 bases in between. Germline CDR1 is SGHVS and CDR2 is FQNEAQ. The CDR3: CASSLAPGRVTEAFF. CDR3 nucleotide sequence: TGTGCCAGCAGCTTAGCGCCGGGTCGGGTCACTGAAGCTTTCTTT.

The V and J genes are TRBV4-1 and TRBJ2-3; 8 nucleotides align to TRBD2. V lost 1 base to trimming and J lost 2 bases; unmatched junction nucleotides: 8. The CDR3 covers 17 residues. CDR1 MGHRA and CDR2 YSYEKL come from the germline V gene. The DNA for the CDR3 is TGCGCCAGCAGCCAAGTCCCCGGGGGGGGACTCACAGATACGCAGTATTTT. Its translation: CASSQVPGGGLTDTQYF.

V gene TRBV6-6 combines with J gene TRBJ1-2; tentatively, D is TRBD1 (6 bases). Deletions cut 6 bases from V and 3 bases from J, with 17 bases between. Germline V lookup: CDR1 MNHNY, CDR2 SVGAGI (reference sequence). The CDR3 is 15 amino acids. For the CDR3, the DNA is TGTGCCAGCAGATCAACAGGGTCGTGGGACTATGGCTACACCTTC. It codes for CASRSTGSWDYGYTF.

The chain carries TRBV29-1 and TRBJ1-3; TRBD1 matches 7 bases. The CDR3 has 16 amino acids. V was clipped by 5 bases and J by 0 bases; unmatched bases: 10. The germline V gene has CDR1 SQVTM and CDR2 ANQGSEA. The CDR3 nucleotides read TGCAGCGTTCTCCGGGACAGCTCCTCCTCTGGAAACACCATATATTTT. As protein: CSVLRDSSSSGNTIYF.

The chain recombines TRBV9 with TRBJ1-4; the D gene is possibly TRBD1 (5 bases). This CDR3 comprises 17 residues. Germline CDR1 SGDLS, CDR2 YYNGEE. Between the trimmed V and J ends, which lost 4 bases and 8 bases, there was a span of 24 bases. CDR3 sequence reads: CASSPSESTEGYEKLFF. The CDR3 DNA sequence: TGTGCCAGCAGCCCCTCCGAATCGACAGAAGGGTACGAAAAACTGTTTTTT.

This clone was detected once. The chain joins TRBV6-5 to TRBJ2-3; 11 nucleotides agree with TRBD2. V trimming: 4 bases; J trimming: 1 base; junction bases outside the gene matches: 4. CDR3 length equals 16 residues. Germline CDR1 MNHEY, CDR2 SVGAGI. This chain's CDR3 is CASSSLTSGGTDTQYF. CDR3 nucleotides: TGTGCCAGCAGTTCCCTGACTAGCGGGGGCACAGATACGCAGTATTTT.

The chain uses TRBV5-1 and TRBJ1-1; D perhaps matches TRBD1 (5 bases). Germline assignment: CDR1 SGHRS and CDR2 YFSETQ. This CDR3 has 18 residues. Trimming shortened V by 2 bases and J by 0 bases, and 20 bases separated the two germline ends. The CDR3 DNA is TGCGCCAGCAGCTTACCTGCACAGGCGACCCCCATGAACACTGAAGCTTTCTTT. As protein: CASSLPAQATPMNTEAFF.

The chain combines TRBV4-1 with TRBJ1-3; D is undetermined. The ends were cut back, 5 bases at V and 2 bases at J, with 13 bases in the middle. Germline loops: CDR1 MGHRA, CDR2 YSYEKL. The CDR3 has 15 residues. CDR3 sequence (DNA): TGCGCCAGCAGCGTCAGTTTAAGGGCTGGAAACACCATATATTTT. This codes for CASSVSLRAGNTIYF.

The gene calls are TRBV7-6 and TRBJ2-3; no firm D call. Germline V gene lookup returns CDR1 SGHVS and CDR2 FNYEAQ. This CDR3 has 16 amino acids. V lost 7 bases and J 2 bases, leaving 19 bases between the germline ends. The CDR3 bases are TGTGCCAGCACCGTCGGATCGGCGCGACCCACAGATACGCAGTATTTT. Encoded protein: CASTVGSARPTDTQYF.

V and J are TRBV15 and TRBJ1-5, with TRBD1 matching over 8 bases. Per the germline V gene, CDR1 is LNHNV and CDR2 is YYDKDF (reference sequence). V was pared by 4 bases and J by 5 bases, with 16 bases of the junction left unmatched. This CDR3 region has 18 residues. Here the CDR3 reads CATSTTSGRGLLDQPQHF. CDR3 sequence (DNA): TGTGCCACCAGCACAACCTCGGGCAGGGGGCTTCTCGATCAGCCCCAGCATTTT.